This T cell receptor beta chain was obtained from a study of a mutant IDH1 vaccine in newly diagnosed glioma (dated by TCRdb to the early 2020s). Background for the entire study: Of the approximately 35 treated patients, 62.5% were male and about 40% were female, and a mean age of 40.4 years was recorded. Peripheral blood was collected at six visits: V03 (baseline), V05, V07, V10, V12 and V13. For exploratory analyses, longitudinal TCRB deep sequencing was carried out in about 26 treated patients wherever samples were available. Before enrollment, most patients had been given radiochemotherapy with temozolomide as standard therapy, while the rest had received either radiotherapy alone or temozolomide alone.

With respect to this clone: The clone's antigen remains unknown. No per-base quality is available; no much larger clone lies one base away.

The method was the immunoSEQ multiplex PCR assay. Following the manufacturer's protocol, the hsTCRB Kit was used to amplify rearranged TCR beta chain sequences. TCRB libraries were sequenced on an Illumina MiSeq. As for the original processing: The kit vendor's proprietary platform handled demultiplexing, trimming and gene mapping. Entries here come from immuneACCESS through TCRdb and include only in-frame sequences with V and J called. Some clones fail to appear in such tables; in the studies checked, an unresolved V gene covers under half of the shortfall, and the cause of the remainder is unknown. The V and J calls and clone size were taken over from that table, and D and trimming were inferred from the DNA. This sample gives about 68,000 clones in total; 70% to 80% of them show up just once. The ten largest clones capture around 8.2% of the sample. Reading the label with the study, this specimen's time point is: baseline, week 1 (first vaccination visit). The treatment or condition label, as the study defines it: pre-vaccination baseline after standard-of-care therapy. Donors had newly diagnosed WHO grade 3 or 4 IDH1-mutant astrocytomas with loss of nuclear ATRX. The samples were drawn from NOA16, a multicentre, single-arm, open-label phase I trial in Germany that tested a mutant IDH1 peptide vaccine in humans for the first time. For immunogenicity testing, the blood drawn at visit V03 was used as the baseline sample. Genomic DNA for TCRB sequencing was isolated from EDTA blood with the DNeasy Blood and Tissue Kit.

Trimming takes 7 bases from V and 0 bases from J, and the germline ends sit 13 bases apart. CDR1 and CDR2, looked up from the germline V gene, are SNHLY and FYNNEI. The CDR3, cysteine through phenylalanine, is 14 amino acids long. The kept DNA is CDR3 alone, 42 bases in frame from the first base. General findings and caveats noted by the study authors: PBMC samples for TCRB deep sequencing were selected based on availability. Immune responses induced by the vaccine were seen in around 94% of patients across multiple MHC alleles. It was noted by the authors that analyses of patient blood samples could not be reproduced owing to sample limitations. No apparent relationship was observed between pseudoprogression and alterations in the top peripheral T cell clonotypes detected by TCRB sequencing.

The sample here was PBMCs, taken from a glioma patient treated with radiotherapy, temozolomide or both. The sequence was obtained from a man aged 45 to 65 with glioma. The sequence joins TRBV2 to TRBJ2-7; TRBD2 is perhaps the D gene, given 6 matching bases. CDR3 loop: CASIPGLLSYEQYF. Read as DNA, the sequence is TGTGCCAGCATCCCGGGACTTCTCTCCTACGAGCAGTACTTC.